The clone carrying this T cell receptor (beta chain) was counted ten times or more. One entry per CDR3 protein, called by TCRdb with MiXCR from the RACE reads. The sample contains around 120,000 distinct CDR3 sequences, approximately 13% of which appear only once. The data originate from a study of human T cells and chemical hapten exposure. Study background: Slight volume differences across pooled libraries mainly accounted for varying per-sample TCR yields.

Germline CDR1 and CDR2: MNHEY and SVGEGT. This CDR3 comprises 13 residues. Trimming removed 6 bases from V and 4 bases from J, with 12 bases in between. Indicated time point: pre-sensitization, week 0. Treatment reported: therapeutic diphenylcyclopropenone sensitization with weekly scalp DPC. The sample here was whole blood, taken in connection with sensitization to the hapten diphenylcyclopropenone (DPC). The chain joins TRBV6-2 or TRBV6-3 to TRBJ1-2, with D maybe TRBD1 (6 bases). This TCR was sampled from a woman aged 18-30 years with alopecia areata. Some clones in this sample may be carry-over from other donors' samples. The CDR3 nucleotides read TGTGCCAGCAGCCCTGACAGGACCTATGGCTACACCTTC. Protein: CASSPDRTYGYTF.